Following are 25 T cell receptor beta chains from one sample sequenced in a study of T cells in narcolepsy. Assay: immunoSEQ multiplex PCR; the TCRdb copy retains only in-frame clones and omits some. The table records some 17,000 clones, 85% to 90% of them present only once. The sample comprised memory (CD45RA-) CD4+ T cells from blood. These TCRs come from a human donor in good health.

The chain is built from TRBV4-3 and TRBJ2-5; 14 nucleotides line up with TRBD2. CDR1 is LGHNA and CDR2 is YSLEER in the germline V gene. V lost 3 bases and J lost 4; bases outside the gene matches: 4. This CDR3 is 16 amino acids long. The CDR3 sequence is CASSQGLAGAAETQYF. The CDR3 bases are TGCGCCAGCAGCCAGGGACTAGCGGGAGCTGCAGAGACCCAGTACTTC.

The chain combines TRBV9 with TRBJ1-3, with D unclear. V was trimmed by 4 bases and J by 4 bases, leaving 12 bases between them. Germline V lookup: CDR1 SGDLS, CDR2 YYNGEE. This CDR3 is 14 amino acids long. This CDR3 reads CASSPQSWGNTIYF. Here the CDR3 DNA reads TGTGCCAGCAGCCCCCAGTCTTGGGGAAACACCATATATTTT.

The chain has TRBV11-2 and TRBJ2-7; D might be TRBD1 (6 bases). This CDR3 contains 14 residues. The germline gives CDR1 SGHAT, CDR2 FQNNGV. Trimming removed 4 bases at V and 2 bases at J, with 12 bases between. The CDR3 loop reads CASSSTTGPYEQYF. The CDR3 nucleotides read TGTGCCAGCAGCTCCACGACAGGTCCCTACGAGCAGTACTTC.

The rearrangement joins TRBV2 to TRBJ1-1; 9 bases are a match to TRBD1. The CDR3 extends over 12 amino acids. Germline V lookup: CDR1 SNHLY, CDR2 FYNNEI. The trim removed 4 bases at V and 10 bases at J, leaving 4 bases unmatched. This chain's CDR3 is CASSADRGRAFF. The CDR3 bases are TGTGCCAGCAGTGCGGACAGGGGAAGAGCTTTCTTT. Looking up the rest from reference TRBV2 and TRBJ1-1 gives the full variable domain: EPEVTQTPSHQVTQMGQEVILRCVPISNHLYFYWYRQILGQKVEFLVSFYNNEISEKSEIFDDQFSVERPDGSNFTLKIRSTKLEDSAMYFCASSADRGRAFFGQGTRLTVV.

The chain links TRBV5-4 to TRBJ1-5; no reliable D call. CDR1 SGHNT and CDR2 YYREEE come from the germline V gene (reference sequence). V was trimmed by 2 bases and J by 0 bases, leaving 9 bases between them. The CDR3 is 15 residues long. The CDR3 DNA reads TGTGCCAGCAGCTTAGCAGGTGATAGCAATCAGCCCCAGCATTTT. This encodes CASSLAGDSNQPQHF.

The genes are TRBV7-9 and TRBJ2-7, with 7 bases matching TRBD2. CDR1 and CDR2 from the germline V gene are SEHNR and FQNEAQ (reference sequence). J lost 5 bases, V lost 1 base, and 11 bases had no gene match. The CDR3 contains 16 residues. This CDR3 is CASSLGGLPPRNEQYF. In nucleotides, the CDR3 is TGTGCCAGCAGCTTAGGGGGACTACCCCCCAGGAACGAGCAGTACTTC.

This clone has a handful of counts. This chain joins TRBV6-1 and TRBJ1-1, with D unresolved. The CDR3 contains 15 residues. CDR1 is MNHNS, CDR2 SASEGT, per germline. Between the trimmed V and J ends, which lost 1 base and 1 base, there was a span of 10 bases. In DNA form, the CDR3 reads TGTGCCAGCAGTGAAGGAGGACTCAGGAACACTGAAGCTTTCTTT. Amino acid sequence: CASSEGGLRNTEAFF.

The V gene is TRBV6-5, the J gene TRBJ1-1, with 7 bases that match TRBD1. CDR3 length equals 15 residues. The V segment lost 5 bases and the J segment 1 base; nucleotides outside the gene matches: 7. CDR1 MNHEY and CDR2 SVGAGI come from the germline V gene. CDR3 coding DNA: TGTGCCAGCAGTGTGGGGGGACAGAAGAACACTGAAGCTTTCTTT. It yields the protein CASSVGGQKNTEAFF.

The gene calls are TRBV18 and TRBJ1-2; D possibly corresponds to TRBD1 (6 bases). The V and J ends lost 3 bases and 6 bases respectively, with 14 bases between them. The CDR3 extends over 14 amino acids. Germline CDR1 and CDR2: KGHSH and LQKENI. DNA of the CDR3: TGTGCCAGCTCACCCCTAGGGGGTATGGATGGCTACACCTTC. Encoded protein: CASSPLGGMDGYTF.

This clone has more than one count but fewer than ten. This chain's CDR3 is CASSLGSEADTQYF. CDR3 bases: TGTGCCAGCAGCTTAGGGAGTGAGGCAGATACGCAGTATTTT. The J gene is TRBJ2-3, the V gene TRBV7-2; D ambiguous. This CDR3 has 14 residues. Germline-derived CDR1 and CDR2 are SGHTA and FQGNSA. The germline V and J ends were trimmed by 1 base and 4 bases, with 9 bases remaining between them.

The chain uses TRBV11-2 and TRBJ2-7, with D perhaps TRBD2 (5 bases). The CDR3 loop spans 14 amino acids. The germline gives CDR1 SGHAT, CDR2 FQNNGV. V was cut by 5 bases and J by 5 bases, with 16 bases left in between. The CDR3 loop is CASSPSPLANEQYF. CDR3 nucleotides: TGTGCCAGCAGCCCGTCCCCCCTAGCCAACGAGCAGTACTTC. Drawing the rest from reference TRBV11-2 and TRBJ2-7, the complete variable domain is EAGVAQSPRYKIIEKRQSVAFWCNPISGHATLYWYQQILGQGPKLLIQFQNNGVVDDSQLPKDRFSAERLKGVDSTLKIQPAKLEDSAVYLCASSPSPLANEQYFGPGTRLTVT.

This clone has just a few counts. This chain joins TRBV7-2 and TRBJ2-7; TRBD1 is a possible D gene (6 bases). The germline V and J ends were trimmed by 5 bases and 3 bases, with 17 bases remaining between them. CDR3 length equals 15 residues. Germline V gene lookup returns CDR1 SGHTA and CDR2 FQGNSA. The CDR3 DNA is TGTGCCAGCAGCGAGTTGGCCTGGACAGACTACGAGCAGTACTTC. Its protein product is CASSELAWTDYEQYF.

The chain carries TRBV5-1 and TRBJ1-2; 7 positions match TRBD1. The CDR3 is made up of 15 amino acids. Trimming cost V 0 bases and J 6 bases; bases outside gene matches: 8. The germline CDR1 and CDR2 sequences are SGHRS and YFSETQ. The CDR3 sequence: CASSLEARGADGYTF. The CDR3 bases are TGCGCCAGCAGCTTGGAAGCCAGGGGGGCAGATGGCTACACCTTC. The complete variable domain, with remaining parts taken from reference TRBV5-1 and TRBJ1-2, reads KAGVTQTPRYLIKTRGQQVTLSCSPISGHRSVSWYQQTPGQGLQFLFEYFSETQRNKGNFPGRFSGRQFSNSRSEMNVSTLELGDSALYLCASSLEARGADGYTFGSGTRLTVV.

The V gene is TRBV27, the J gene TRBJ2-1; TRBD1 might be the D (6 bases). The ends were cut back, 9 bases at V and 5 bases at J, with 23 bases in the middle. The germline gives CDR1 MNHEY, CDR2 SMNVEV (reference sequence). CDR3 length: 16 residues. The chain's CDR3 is CASKKDSWGINNEQFF. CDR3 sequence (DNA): TGTGCCAGTAAAAAGGACAGTTGGGGGATTAACAATGAGCAGTTCTTC.

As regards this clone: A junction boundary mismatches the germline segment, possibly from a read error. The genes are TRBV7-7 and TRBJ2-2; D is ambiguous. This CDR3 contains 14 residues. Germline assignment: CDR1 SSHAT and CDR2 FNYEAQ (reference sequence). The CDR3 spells CASSKDRNTGELFF. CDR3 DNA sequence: TGTGCTAGCAGCAAGGACCGAAACACCGGGGAGCTGTTTTTT.

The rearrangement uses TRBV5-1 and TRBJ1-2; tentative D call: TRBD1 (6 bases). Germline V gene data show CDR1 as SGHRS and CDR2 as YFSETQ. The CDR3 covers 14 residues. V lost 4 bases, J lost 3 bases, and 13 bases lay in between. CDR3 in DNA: TGCGCCAGCAGCCCCCCGCAGGGGTACTATGGCTACACCTTC. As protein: CASSPPQGYYGYTF.

The CDR3 reads CASSQDRLTNQPQHF. The CDR3 DNA reads TGTGCCAGCAGCCAAGATAGGTTAACGAATCAGCCCCAGCATTTT. The chain carries TRBV4-2 and TRBJ1-5; D remains unclear. CDR1 and CDR2 from the germline V gene are LGHNA and YNFKEQ. There are 15 residues in the CDR3. The V end was cut by 0 bases, the J end by 4 bases, with 10 bases between.

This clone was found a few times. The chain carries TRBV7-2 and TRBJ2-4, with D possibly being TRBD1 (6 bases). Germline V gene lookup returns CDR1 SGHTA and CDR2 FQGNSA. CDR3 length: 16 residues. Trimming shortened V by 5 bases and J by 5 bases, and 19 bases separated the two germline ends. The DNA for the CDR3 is TGTGCCAGCAGCCGGCGGATCGGGTCAGGGGAAAACATTCAGTACTTC. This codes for CASSRRIGSGENIQYF.

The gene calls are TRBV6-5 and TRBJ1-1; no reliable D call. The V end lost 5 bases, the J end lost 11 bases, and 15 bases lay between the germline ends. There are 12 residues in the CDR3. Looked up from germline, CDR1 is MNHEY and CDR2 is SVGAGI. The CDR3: CASSERGIRAFF. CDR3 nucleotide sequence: TGTGCCAGCAGTGAAAGAGGTATCCGGGCTTTCTTT.

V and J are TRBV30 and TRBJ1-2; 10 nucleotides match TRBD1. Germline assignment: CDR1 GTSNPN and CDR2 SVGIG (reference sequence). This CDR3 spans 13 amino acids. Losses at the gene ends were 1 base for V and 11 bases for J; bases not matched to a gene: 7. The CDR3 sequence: CAWSEITGQGYTF. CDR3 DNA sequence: TGTGCCTGGAGTGAGATTACGGGACAGGGGTACACCTTC.

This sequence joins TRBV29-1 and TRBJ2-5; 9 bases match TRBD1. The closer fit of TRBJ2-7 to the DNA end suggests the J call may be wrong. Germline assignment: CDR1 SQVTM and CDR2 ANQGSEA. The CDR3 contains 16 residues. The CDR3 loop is CSETGGGRARRYEQYF. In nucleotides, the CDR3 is TGCAGCGAGACAGGGGGGGGGCGGGCCCGCAGATACGAGCAGTACTTC.

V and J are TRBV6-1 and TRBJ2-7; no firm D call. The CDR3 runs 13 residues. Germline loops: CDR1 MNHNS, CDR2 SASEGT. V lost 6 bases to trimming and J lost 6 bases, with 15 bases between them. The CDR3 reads CASSQEVRTEQYF. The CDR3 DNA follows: TGTGCCAGCAGCCAAGAGGTAAGGACCGAGCAGTACTTC.

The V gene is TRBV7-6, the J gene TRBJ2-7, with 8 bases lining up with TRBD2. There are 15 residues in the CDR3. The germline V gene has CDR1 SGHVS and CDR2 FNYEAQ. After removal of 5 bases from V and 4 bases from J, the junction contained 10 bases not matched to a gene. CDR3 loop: CASSLSPLAGYEQYF. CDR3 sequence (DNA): TGTGCCAGCAGCCTCTCTCCCCTAGCGGGTTACGAGCAGTACTTC.

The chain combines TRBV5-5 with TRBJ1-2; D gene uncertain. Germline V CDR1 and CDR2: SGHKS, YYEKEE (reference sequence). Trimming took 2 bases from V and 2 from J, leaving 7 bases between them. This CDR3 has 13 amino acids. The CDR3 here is CASSFQTNYGYTF. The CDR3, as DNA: TGTGCCAGCAGCTTTCAGACCAACTATGGCTACACCTTC.

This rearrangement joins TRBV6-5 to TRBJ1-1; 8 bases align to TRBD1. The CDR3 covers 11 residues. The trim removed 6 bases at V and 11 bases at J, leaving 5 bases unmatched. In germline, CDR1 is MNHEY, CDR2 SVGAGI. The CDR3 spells CASRGQGGAFF. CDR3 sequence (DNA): TGTGCCAGCAGAGGACAGGGAGGCGCTTTCTTT.